This T cell receptor beta chain was observed in a study of beta chain features in type 1 diabetes. A word on this clone: The antigen is undetermined.

Germline CDR1 reads LGHNA; CDR2 reads YNFKEQ. CDR3 length: 15 amino acids. Germline trimming cut 6 bases from V and 1 base from J; bases unmatched to any gene: 7. Study-level points and caveats: TCRB CDR3s from Type 1 diabetes patients were moderately but significantly shorter in all four CD4+ subsets. Patients' naive, central memory and regulatory TCRB repertoires appeared more alike than those of healthy donors.

Sequenced material consisted of expressed TCRB transcripts (all of the isolated RNA was reverse transcribed). Repertoires were generated with immunoSEQ multiplex PCR, while TCRdb's copy carries only in-frame clones and drops some. Of 130,000 to 150,000 clones in the sample, 9.2% were seen once. The source is a man younger than 35 in good health. Sequenced sample: central memory CD4+ T cells from blood. The chain recombines TRBV4-2 with TRBJ2-5; the match to TRBD2 covers 8 bases. The chain's CDR3 is CASRPGGRLQETQYF. CDR3 DNA sequence: TGTGCCAGCAGACCGGGGGGGAGGCTCCAAGAGACCCAGTACTTC.